This TCR beta chain was documented in a study of cytomegalovirus exposure and HLA in healthy donors. Study conclusions and caveats: It was reportedly the case that the classifier diagnosed cytomegalovirus status with high specificity and sensitivity. Analysis was carried out at a later point, and it linked a missense DCLRE1C variant to TCR beta V- and J-gene trimming. There were several of the most significant clusters that appeared linked to common viral pathogens in a later analysis.

Healthy bone marrow donors supplied every sample. The germline V and J ends were trimmed by 3 bases and 5 bases, with 8 bases remaining between them. The CDR3 spans 11 residues. Germline V lookup: CDR1 DFQATT, CDR2 SNEGSKA (reference sequence). PCR was performed using 60 Vbeta and 13 Jbeta primers. Sequencing used immunoSEQ multiplex PCR; TCRdb keeps in-frame clones, though not all of them. The data show some 110,000 clones, roughly 66% seen once. Only a few counts were recorded for this clone. The target antigen is unknown. Other DNA sequences in the sample encode the same CDR3. The source of this sequence is a woman aged 25 to 39 in good health and CMV-seronegative. The V and J genes are TRBV20-1 and TRBJ2-7; D is perhaps TRBD1 (6 bases). The sequenced sample consisted of PBMCs. CDR3 bases: TGCAGTGCTAGTCAGGGGAACGAGCAGTACTTC. This encodes CSASQGNEQYF.